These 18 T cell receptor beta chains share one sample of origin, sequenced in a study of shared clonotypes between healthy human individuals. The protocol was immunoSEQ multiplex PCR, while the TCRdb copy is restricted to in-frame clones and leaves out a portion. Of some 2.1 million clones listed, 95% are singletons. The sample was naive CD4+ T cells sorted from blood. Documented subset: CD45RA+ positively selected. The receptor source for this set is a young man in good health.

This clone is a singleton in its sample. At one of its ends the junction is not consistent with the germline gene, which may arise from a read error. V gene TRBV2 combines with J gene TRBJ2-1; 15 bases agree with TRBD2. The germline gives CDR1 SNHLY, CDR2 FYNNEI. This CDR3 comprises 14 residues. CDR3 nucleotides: TGTGCCAGCAGGGAACCGGGACTAGCGGGGGGCTCCATCTTC. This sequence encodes CASREPGLAGGSIF.

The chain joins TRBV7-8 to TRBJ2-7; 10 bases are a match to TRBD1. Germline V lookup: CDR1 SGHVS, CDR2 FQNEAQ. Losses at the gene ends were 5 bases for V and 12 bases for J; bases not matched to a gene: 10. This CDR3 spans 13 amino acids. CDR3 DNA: TGTGCCAGCAGCCCCGGAGACAGGGGGCTTGCGTACTTC. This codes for CASSPGDRGLAYF.

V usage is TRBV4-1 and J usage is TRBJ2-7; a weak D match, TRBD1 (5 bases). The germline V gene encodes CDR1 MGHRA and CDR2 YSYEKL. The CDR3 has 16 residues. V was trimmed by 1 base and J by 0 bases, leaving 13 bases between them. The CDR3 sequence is CASSQVSPTGSYEQYF. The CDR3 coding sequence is TGCGCCAGCAGCCAAGTTTCCCCCACAGGCTCCTACGAGCAGTACTTC.

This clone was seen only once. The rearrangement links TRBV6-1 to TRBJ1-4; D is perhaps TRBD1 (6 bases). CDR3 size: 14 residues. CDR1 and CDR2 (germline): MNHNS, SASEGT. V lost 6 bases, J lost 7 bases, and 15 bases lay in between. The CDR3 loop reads CASSPGGGAEKLFF. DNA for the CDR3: TGTGCCAGCAGCCCGGGTGGGGGGGCTGAAAAACTGTTTTTT.

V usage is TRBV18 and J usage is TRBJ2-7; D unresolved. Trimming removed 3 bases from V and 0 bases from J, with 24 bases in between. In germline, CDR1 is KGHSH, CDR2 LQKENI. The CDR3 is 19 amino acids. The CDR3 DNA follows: TGTGCCAGCTCACCGCCTTTTGGTAGCATCCATTCAAGCTCCTACGAGCAGTACTTC. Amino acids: CASSPPFGSIHSSSYEQYF.

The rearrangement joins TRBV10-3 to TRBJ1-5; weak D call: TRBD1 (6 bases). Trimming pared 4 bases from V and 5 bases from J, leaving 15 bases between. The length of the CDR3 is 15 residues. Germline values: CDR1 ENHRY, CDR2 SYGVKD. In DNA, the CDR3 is TGTGCCATCAGTGGTGTAAGGGACACTGATCAGCCCCAGCATTTT. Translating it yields CAISGVRDTDQPQHF.

CDR3 DNA sequence: TGTGCCGCGGACAGGGTCGATCAGCCCCAGCATTTT. It encodes CAADRVDQPQHF. V and J are TRBV6-6 and TRBJ1-5, with TRBD1 matching over 8 bases. This CDR3 has 12 amino acids. The V and J ends lost 11 bases and 5 bases, in that order; junction bases with no gene match: 5. From germline, CDR1 is MNHNY and CDR2 SVGAGI (reference sequence).

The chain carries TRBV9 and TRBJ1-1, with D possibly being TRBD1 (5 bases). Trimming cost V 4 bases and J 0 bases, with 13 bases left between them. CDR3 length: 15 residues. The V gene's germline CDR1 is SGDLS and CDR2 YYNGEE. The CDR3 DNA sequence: TGTGCCAGCAGCCTGCTAGGGACCTTGAACACTGAAGCTTTCTTT. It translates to CASSLLGTLNTEAFF.

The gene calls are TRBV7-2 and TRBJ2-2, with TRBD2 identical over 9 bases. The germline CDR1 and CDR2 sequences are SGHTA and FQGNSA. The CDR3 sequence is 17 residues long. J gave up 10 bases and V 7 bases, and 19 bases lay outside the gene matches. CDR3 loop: CASTRMGTSSFGEELFF. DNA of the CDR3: TGTGCCAGCACCCGGATGGGGACTAGCAGCTTTGGTGAGGAGCTGTTTTTT.

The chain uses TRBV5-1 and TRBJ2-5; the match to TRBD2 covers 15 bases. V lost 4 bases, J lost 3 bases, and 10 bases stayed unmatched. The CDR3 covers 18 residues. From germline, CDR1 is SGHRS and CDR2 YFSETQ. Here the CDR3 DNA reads TGCGCCAGCAGCCCCTCGGCGGGACTAGCGGGAGGAAAAGAGACCCAGTACTTC. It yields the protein CASSPSAGLAGGKETQYF.

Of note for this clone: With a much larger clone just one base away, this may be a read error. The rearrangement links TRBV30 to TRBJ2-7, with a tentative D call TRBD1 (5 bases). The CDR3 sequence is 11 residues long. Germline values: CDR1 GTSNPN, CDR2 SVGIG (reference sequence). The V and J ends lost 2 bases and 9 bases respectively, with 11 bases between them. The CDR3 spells CAWSSDMWQYF. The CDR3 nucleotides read TGTGCCTGGAGTTCGGACATGTGGCAGTACTTC. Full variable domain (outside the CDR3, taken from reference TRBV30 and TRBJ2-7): SQTIHQWPATLVQPVGSPLSLECTVEGTSNPNLYWYRQAAGRGLQLLFYSVGIGQISSEVPQNLSASRPQDRQFILSSKKLLLSDSGFYLCAWSSDMWQYFGPGTRLTVT.

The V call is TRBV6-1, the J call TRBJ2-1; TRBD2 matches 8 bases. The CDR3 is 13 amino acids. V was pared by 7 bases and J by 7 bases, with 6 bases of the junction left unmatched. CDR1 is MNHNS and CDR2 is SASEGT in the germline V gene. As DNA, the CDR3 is TGTGCCAGCATACGGGGGGGCCTAAATGAGCAGTTCTTC. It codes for CASIRGGLNEQFF.

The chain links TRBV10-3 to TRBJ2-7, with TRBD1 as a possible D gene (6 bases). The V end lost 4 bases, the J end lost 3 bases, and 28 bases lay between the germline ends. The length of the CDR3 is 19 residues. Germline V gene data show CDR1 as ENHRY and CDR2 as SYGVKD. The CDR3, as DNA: TGTGCCATCAGTGGGCCATCCGATGGGGGCGACGCTCGGGGCTACGAGCAGTACTTC. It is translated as CAISGPSDGGDARGYEQYF.

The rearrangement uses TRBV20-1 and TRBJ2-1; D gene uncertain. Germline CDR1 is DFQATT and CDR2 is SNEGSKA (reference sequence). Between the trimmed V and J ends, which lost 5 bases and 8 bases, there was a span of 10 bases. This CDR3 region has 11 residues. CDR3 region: CSAQWADEQFF. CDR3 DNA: TGCAGTGCTCAATGGGCTGATGAGCAGTTCTTC.

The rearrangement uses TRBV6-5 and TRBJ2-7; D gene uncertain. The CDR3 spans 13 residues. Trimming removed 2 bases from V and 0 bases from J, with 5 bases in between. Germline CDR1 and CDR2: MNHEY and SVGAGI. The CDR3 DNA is TGTGCCAGCAGTTACACGCGCTCCTACGAGCAGTACTTC. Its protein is CASSYTRSYEQYF.

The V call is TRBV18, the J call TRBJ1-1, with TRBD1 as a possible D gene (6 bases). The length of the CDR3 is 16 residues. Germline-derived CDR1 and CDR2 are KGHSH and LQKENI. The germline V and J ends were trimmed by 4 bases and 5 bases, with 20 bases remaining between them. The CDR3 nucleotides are TGTGCCAGCTCACGCTCGTGGGGGGCGCGAGGTACTGAAGCTTTCTTT. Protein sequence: CASSRSWGARGTEAFF.

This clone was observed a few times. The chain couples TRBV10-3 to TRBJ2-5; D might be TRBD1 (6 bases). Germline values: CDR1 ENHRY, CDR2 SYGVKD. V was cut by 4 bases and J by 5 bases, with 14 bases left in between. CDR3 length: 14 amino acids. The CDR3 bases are TGTGCCATCAGTGCTCAACAGGGCGGCGAGACCCAGTACTTC. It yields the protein CAISAQQGGETQYF.

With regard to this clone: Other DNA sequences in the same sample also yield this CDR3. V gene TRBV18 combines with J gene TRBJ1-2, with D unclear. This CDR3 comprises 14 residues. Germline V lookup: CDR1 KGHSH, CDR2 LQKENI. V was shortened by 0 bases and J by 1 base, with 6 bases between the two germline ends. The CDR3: CASSPPGFNYGYTF. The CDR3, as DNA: TGTGCCAGCTCACCACCGGGGTTTAACTATGGCTACACCTTC.